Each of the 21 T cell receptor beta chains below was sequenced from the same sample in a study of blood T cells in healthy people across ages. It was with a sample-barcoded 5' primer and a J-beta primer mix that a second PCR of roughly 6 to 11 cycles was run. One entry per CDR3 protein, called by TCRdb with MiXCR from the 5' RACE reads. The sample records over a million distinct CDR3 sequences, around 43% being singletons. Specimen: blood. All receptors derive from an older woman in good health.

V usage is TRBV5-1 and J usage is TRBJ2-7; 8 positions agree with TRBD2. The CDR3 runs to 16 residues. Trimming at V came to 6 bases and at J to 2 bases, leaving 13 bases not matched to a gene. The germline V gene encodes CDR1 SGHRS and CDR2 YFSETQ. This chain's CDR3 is CASNRLASGLTYEQYF. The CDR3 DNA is TGCGCCAGCAACAGACTAGCGAGTGGGTTAACCTACGAGCAGTACTTC.

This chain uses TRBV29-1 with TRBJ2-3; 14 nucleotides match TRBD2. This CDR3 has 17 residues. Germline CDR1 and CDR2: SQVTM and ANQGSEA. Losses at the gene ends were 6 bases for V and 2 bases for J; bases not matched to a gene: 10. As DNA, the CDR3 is TGCAGCGTGGCAGACCCGGGACTAGCGGGGGACACAGATACGCAGTATTTT. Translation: CSVADPGLAGDTDTQYF.

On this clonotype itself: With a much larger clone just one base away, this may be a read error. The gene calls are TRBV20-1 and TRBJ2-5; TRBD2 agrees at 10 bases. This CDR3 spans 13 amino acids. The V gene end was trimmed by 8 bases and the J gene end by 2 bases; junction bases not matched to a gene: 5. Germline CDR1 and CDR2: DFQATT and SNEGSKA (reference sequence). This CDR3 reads CSTALAGQETQYF. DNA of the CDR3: TGCAGTACTGCACTAGCGGGACAAGAGACCCAGTACTTC.

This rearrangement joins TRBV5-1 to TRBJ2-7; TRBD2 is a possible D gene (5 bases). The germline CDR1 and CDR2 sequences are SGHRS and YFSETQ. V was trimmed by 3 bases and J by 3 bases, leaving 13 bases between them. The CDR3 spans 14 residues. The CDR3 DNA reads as TGCGCCAGCAGCTCGAGCCCCGGGAACTACGAGCAGTACTTC. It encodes CASSSSPGNYEQYF.

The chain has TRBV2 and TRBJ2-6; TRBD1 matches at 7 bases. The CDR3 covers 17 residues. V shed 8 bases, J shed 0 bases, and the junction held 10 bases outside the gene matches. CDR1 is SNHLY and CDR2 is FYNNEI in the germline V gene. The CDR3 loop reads CASLDRDRSSGANVLTF. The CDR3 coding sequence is TGTGCCAGCTTGGACCGGGACAGAAGCTCTGGGGCCAACGTCCTGACTTTC. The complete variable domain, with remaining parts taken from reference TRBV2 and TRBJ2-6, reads EPEVTQTPSHQVTQMGQEVILRCVPISNHLYFYWYRQILGQKVEFLVSFYNNEISEKSEIFDDQFSVERPDGSNFTLKIRSTKLEDSAMYFCASLDRDRSSGANVLTFGAGSRLTVL.

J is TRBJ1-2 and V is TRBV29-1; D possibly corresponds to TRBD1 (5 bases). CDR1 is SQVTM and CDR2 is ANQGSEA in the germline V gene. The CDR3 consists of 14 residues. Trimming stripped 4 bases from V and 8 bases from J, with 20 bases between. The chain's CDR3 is CSVVTAPGLGGYTF. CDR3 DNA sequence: TGCAGCGTTGTGACAGCCCCAGGGTTGGGGGGCTACACCTTC.

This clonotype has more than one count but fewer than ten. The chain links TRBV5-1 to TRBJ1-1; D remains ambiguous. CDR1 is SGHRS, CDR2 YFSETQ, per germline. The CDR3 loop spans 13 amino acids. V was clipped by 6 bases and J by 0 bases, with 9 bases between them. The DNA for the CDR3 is TGCGCCAGCAAAAGGAAGATGAACACTGAAGCTTTCTTT. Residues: CASKRKMNTEAFF.

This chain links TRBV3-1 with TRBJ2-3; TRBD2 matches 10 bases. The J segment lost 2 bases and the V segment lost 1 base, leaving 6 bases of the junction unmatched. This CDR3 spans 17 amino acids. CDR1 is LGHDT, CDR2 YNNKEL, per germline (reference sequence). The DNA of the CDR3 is TGTGCCAGCAGCCAAGTCCCTAGCGGGGGTCCCACAGATACGCAGTATTTT. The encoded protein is CASSQVPSGGPTDTQYF.

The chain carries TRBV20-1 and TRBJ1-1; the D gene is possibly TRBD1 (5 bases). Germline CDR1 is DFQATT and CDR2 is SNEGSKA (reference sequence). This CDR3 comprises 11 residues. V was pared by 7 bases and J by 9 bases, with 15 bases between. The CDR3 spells CSVRRGGQAFF. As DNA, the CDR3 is TGCAGTGTTCGACGGGGGGGACAAGCTTTCTTT.

The CDR3 DNA reads TGCAGTGCTAGAGAGACGGCTGAAGCTTTCTTT. It codes for CSARETAEAFF. J is TRBJ1-1 and V is TRBV20-1; D not resolved. This CDR3 spans 11 amino acids. Germline lookup yields CDR1 DFQATT and CDR2 SNEGSKA (reference sequence). Between the trimmed V and J ends, which lost 0 bases and 6 bases, there was a span of 5 bases.

DNA of the CDR3: TGTGCCACCAGTGCTGGGGACCGGGACAGGGGATACGAGCAGTACTTC. Translating it yields CATSAGDRDRGYEQYF. The V call is TRBV24-1, the J call TRBJ2-5; 10 positions match TRBD1. The better agreement between TRBJ2-7 and the DNA end casts doubt on the J call. Germline CDR1 is KGHDR and CDR2 is SFDVKD. The CDR3 loop spans 16 amino acids.

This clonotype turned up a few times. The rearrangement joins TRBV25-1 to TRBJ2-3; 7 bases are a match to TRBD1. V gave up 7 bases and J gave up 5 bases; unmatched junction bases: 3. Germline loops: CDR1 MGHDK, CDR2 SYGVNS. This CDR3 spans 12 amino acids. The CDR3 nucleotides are TGTGCCAGCACCTGGACAGGAGATACGCAGTATTTT. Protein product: CASTWTGDTQYF.

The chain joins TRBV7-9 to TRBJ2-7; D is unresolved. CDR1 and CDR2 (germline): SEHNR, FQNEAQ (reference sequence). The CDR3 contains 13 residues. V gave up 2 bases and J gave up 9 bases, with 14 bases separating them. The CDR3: CASSLTGEVGQYF. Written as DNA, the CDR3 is TGTGCCAGCAGCTTAACCGGCGAAGTTGGGCAGTACTTC.

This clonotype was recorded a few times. The CDR3 loop reads CSVRPGQGAGEQYF. The CDR3 nucleotides are TGCAGCGTTAGACCGGGACAGGGGGCAGGCGAGCAGTACTTC. The chain links TRBV29-1 to TRBJ2-5; 12 nucleotides line up with TRBD1. The J call may not be correct, given that the DNA end is closer to TRBJ2-7. From germline, CDR1 is SQVTM and CDR2 ANQGSEA. The CDR3 has 14 residues.

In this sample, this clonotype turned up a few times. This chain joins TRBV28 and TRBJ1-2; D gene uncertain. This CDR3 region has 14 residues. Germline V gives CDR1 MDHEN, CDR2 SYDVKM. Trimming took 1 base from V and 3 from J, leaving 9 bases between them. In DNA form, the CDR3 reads TGTGCCAGCAGTTTATTAGAAGGATACTATGGCTACACCTTC. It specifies CASSLLEGYYGYTF.

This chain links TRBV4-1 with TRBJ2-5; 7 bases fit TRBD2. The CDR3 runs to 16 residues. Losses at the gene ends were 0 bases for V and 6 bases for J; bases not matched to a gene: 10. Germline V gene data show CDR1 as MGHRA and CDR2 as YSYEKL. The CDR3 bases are TGCGCCAGCAGCCAAGATTTGACTAGCCCATTTAAGACCCAGTACTTC. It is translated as CASSQDLTSPFKTQYF.

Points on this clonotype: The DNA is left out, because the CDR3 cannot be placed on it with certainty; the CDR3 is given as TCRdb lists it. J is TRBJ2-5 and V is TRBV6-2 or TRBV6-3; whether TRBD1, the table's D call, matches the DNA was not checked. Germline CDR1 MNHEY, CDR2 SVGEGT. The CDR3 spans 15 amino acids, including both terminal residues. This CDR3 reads CASSFGPGQQETQYF.

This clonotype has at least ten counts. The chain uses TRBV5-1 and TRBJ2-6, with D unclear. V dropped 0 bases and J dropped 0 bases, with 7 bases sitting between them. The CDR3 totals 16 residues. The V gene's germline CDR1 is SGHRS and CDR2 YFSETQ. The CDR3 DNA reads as TGCGCCAGCAGCTTGGAGCCTATCTCTGGGGCCAACGTCCTGACTTTC. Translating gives CASSLEPISGANVLTF.

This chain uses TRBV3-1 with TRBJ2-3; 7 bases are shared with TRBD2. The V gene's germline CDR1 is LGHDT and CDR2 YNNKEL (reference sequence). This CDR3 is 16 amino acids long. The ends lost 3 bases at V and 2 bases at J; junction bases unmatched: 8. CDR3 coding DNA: TGTGCCAGCAGCCACCGCTCTAGCGGTTTCACAGATACGCAGTATTTT. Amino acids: CASSHRSSGFTDTQYF.

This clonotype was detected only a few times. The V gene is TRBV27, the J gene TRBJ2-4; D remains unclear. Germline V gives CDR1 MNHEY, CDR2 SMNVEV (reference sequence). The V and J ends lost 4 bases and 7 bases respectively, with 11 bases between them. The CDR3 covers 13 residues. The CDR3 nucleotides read TGTGCCAGCAGTTCGAGGTTTGTGAACATTCAGTACTTC. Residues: CASSSRFVNIQYF.

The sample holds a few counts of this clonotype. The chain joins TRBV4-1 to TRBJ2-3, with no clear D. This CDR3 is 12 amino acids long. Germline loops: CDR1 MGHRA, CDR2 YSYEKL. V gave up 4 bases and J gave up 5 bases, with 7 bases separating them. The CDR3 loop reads CASSRLRDTQYF. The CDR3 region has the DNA TGCGCCAGCAGCCGTCTCAGAGATACGCAGTATTTT.